This entry lists 14 T cell receptor beta chains sequenced from one sample in a study of T cells in Graves' hyperthyroidism and ophthalmopathy (dated by TCRdb to about 2019). The library came from multiplex PCR. The sequencer was an Illumina HiSeq 2000. The TCR beta CDR3 regions were amplified from RNA transcripts. For the first round of RT-PCR on the TCR CDR3, the HTBI primer set was used together with the Qiagen OneStep RT-PCR kit. TCRdb trimmed public reads at Q25 via fastp, called clones via MiXCR and kept in-frame beta chains. CDR3 protein sequences are deduplicated, and each keeps its most common genes and DNA. Within this sample are under 400,000 distinct CDR3 sequences, with 15% to 20% of them counted one time only. The ten largest clones capture about 16% of the sample. Sequenced material: blood. These receptors were collected from a middle-aged woman with Graves' ophthalmopathy.

At least ten counts were recorded for this clonotype. The genes are TRBV7-8 and TRBJ1-1; D unresolved. The CDR3 runs 14 residues. V gave up 7 bases and J gave up 2 bases, with 14 bases separating them. Looked up from germline, CDR1 is SGHVS and CDR2 is FQNEAQ. DNA for the CDR3: TGTGCCAGCATCGGTACCCTAACAAACACTGAAGCTTTCTTT. Translation: CASIGTLTNTEAFF.

This clonotype was counted at least ten times. The chain has TRBV6-1 and TRBJ2-7; D ambiguous. Trimming left V 1 base short and J 5 bases short, with 6 bases between. The CDR3 spans 12 residues. Germline loops: CDR1 MNHNS, CDR2 SASEGT. The CDR3 loop is CASSEVAHEQYF. CDR3 coding DNA: TGTGCCAGCAGTGAAGTAGCCCACGAGCAGTACTTC.

The sample holds many counts of this clonotype. The CDR3 sequence is CAIGPGQEAFF. The CDR3 DNA follows: TGTGCCATCGGCCCGGGACAGGAGGCTTTCTTT. The genes are TRBV10-3 and TRBJ1-1, with 8 bases aligning to TRBD1. V trimming: 8 bases; J trimming: 11 bases; junction bases outside the gene matches: 7. The germline V gene has CDR1 ENHRY and CDR2 SYGVKD. The CDR3 has 11 residues.

This clonotype occurred many times. The chain links TRBV12-5 to TRBJ1-5; 9 nucleotides line up with TRBD1. This CDR3 is 15 amino acids long. Germline-derived CDR1 and CDR2 are LGHNT and FRNRAP. J was trimmed by 6 bases and V by 6 bases; bases with no gene match: 9. In nucleotides, the CDR3 is TGTGCTAGTGGCACAGACAGGGGGTACGGTCAGCCCCAGCATTTT. Its protein product is CASGTDRGYGQPQHF.

This clonotype was found many times. V usage is TRBV2 and J usage is TRBJ1-2; 7 bases fit TRBD1. Per the germline V gene, CDR1 is SNHLY and CDR2 is FYNNEI. The V and J ends lost 6 bases and 4 bases, in that order; junction bases with no gene match: 17. CDR3 size: 17 residues. The CDR3 is CASSPLQGRASSYGYTF. CDR3 DNA sequence: TGTGCCAGCAGCCCATTACAGGGGAGGGCCTCCTCCTATGGCTACACCTTC.

This clonotype was seen ten or more times. This chain uses TRBV9 with TRBJ2-7; 8 nucleotides match TRBD1. The CDR3 totals 17 residues. The V segment lost 4 bases and the J segment 4 bases; nucleotides outside the gene matches: 16. Germline V gene sequence: CDR1 SGDLS, CDR2 YYNGEE. The CDR3 spells CASSPYAGGDRGYEQYF. CDR3 bases: TGTGCCAGCAGCCCCTACGCTGGAGGAGACAGGGGATACGAGCAGTACTTC.

This clonotype has only a few counts. An end of the junction differs from the germline gene, which may be a read error. This sequence joins TRBV13 and TRBJ1-1; TRBD1 is a possible D gene (5 bases). CDR1 PRHDT and CDR2 FYEKMQ come from the germline V gene (reference sequence). This CDR3 spans 11 amino acids. CDR3 protein: CASSRGPTDNF. The CDR3 coding sequence is TGTGCCAGCAGCCGAGGTCCGACGGACAACTTT. Filled out from reference TRBV13 and TRBJ1-1, the complete variable domain reads AAGVIQSPRHLIKEKRETATLKCYPIPRHDTVYWYQQGPGQDPQFLISFYEKMQSDKGSIPDRFSAQQFSDYHSELNMSSLELGDSALYFCASSRGPTDNFGQGTRLTVV.

This clonotype appeared many times. One junction end disagrees with the germline gene, perhaps due to a read error. The rearrangement uses TRBV12-3 or TRBV12-4 and TRBJ2-7; D is possibly TRBD1 or TRBD2 (6 bases each). The CDR3 has 15 amino acids. CDR3 in amino acids: CASSLSGATLYGQYF. The CDR3 bases are TGTGCCAGCAGTTTATCGGGGGCAACCCTCTACGGGCAGTACTTC.

On this clonotype itself: The germline gene is not matched at one end of the junction; a read error may be the cause. The chain combines TRBV24-1 with TRBJ1-3, with D uncertain. Germline lookup yields CDR1 KGHDR and CDR2 SFDVKD. The CDR3 sequence is 13 residues long. The CDR3 DNA reads TGTGCCACCAGTGCTTGGGCCGGAAACACCATATCTTTT. Its protein product is CATSAWAGNTISF.

At least ten counts were recorded for this clonotype. V gene TRBV5-1 combines with J gene TRBJ2-5; a possible D gene is TRBD2 (5 bases). V was clipped by 4 bases and J by 7 bases, with 11 bases between them. This CDR3 has 12 amino acids. Per germline, CDR1 SGHRS and CDR2 YFSETQ. CDR3 nucleotide sequence: TGCGCCAGCAGCGTGGATGAGGGGACCCAGTACTTC. Translation: CASSVDEGTQYF.

This clonotype was detected ten times or more. V and J are TRBV19 and TRBJ1-5; D might be TRBD1 (5 bases). Germline lookup yields CDR1 LNHDA and CDR2 SQIVND (reference sequence). The CDR3 is 13 residues long. The germline V and J ends were trimmed by 2 bases and 6 bases, with 8 bases remaining between them. This CDR3 reads CASSIKRGQPQHF. CDR3 DNA sequence: TGTGCCAGTAGTATAAAAAGGGGTCAGCCCCAGCATTTT.

The rearrangement links TRBV6-5 to TRBJ2-7; 12 bases are shared with TRBD1. Losses at the gene ends were 0 bases for V and 7 bases for J; bases not matched to a gene: 7. CDR3 length equals 16 residues. Germline V gives CDR1 MNHEY, CDR2 SVGAGI. The CDR3 loop is CASSYSPGQGAGEQYF. The CDR3 DNA follows: TGTGCCAGCAGTTACTCACCGGGACAGGGGGCGGGTGAGCAGTACTTC.

This clonotype was recorded at least ten times. The chain combines TRBV30 with TRBJ1-6; TRBD1 is a possible D gene (5 bases). Germline CDR1 GTSNPN, CDR2 SVGIG (reference sequence). This CDR3 is 14 amino acids long. V was clipped by 2 bases and J by 7 bases, with 12 bases between them. CDR3 in amino acids: CAWSSGTWNSPLHF. DNA for the CDR3: TGTGCCTGGAGTTCCGGGACGTGGAATTCACCCCTCCACTTT.

The table lists this clonotype with many counts. V gene TRBV12-3 or TRBV12-4 combines with J gene TRBJ2-5; D not resolved. The CDR3 is made up of 13 amino acids. Trimming pared 3 bases from V and 1 base from J, leaving 6 bases between. The CDR3 region is CASSFGVQETQYF. In DNA form, the CDR3 reads TGTGCCAGCAGTTTCGGAGTCCAAGAGACCCAGTACTTC.